This T cell receptor (beta chain) was found in a study of blood T cell repertoires in COVID-19. In the study overall: In each case, the material was cDNA or gDNA derived from T cells, B-cell-depleted T cells, or PBMCs.

Germline CDR1 is MNHEY and CDR2 is SMNVEV (reference sequence). V lost 6 bases and J lost 6, with 12 bases in between. The CDR3 covers 14 residues. In the authors' methods: Reference gene primer amplification gave estimated nucleated cell counts. Sequencing was performed with immunoSEQ multiplex PCR; in TCRdb, only in-frame clones are kept and a portion is missing. D and trimming come from the DNA, and the V and J calls and clone size come from that table. The repertoire holds almost 400,000 clones, with about 90% as singletons. The sample consisted of PBMCs or T cells enriched from blood (not recorded which). The V and J genes are TRBV27 and TRBJ1-6; weak D call: TRBD1 (5 bases). The receptor comes from a woman aged 30 to 39 who had recovered from COVID-19. CDR3 loop: CASSPDRANSPLHF. CDR3 nucleotides: TGTGCCAGCAGCCCCGACAGAGCTAATTCACCCCTCCACTTT.